This TCR beta chain emerged from a study of blood T cell repertoires in COVID-19. Data came from immunoSEQ multiplex PCR; TCRdb stores just in-frame clones and leaves some out. The sample lists about 490,000 clones, 80% to 90% seen once, with more than 3% in the top ten. This CDR3 region has 18 residues. Germline values: CDR1 MGHRA, CDR2 YSYEKL. The junction had 5 bases not matched to a gene; V was cut back by 1 base and J by 2 bases. The source material was peripheral blood. The chain links TRBV4-1 to TRBJ1-4; 12 bases map to TRBD1. The sequence was obtained from a human donor in a cohort sampled during active COVID-19. CDR3: CASSQVGTGGMTNEKLFF. CDR3 sequence (DNA): TGCGCCAGCAGCCAAGTAGGGACAGGGGGCATGACTAATGAAAAACTGTTTTTT.